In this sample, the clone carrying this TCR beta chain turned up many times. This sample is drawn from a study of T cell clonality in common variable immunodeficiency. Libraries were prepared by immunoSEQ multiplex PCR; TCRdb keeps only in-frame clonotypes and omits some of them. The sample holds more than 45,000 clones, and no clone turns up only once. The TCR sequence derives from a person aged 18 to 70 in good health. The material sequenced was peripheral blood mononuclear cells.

CDR3 DNA, as far as it was read: TGCGCCAGCAGCTTGGCCGGGGGGGGGTACAATGAG. Translated, it gives CASSLAGGGYNE. The complete CDR3 reads CASSLAGGGYNEQFF. The chain carries TRBV5-1 and TRBJ2-1; 8 bases map to TRBD2. The CDR3 end falls 3 residues outside the read, so it is completed with the germline J gene. The CDR3 is made up of 15 amino acids. Germline V gives CDR1 SGHRS, CDR2 YFSETQ. The V gene end was trimmed by 0 bases and the J gene end by 4 bases; junction bases not matched to a gene: 3.